This T cell receptor beta chain was identified during a study of shared clonotypes between healthy human individuals. Findings and caveats of the study: The diversity represented, both genetic and in exposure history, was limited by few donors. Shared clonotypes: about 5% naive CD4, roughly 4% naive CD8, 2% to 2.5% memory CD4, 0.4% to 0.5% memory CD8.

This clone has more than one count but fewer than ten. Its antigen is not identified. CD4+ cells underwent separation, giving CD45RA+ naive and CD45RA-negative memory subsets. The V gene end was trimmed by 3 bases and the J gene end by 4 bases; junction bases not matched to a gene: 8. The CDR3 is made up of 16 amino acids. Per germline, CDR1 KGHSH and CDR2 LQKENI. 200 ng DNA, around 30,000 T cell genomes, went into each sorted-subset replicate PCR. The table came from immunoSEQ multiplex PCR; TCRdb's copy has only in-frame clones and leaves some out. This sample has some 1,100,000 clones, with approximately 80% found just once.

This sequence originates from a man between 18 and 29 years old in good health. Some clones in this sample may be carry-over from other donors' samples. Sequencing was performed on memory CD4+ T cells from PBMCs. Regarding subset: CD45RA-negative fraction. V and J are TRBV18 and TRBJ2-3, with 9 nucleotides matching TRBD2. The CDR3 loop reads CASSPGILAGPDTQYF. CDR3 coding DNA: TGTGCCAGCTCACCTGGAATTCTAGCGGGACCAGATACGCAGTATTTT.